Below are 32 T cell receptor beta chains sequenced from a single sample in a study of technical replicates of blood from several donors. The repertoire was sequenced with immunoSEQ multiplex PCR; TCRdb's copy has only in-frame clones and lacks some. This table has 80,000 or so clones, 95% to 98% appearing once. The sample consisted of T cells isolated from PBMCs. These receptors came from a human donor in good health.

The rearrangement uses TRBV6-6 and TRBJ2-3, with D possibly matching TRBD1 (6 bases). Germline loops: CDR1 MNHNY, CDR2 SVGAGI (reference sequence). The CDR3 is 14 amino acids. Trimming left V 7 bases short and J 3 bases short, with 14 bases between. The chain's CDR3 is CASNHHRETDTQYF. DNA of the CDR3: TGTGCCAGCAACCACCACAGGGAAACAGATACGCAGTATTTT.

J is TRBJ2-1 and V is TRBV27; D perhaps matches TRBD1 (6 bases). The CDR3 spans 15 residues. The germline gives CDR1 MNHEY, CDR2 SMNVEV (reference sequence). The V end was cut by 2 bases, the J end by 10 bases, with 18 bases between. Here the CDR3 reads CASSLGQGSRWEQFF. The CDR3 nucleotides read TGTGCCAGCAGTTTAGGTCAGGGGTCGCGATGGGAGCAGTTCTTC.

This sequence joins TRBV7-3 and TRBJ2-1, with 13 bases lining up with TRBD2. The V gene end was trimmed by 10 bases and the J gene end by 5 bases; junction bases not matched to a gene: 2. The CDR3 spans 13 residues. From germline, CDR1 is SGHTA and CDR2 FQGTGA. CDR3 protein: CATGLAGNNEQFF. The DNA of the CDR3 is TGTGCCACGGGACTAGCGGGAAACAATGAGCAGTTCTTC.

V is TRBV4-1 and J is TRBJ2-1, with 15 nucleotides matching TRBD2. Per germline, CDR1 MGHRA and CDR2 YSYEKL. The CDR3 is made up of 14 amino acids. The junction had 6 bases not matched to a gene; V was cut back by 3 bases and J by 15 bases. The CDR3 bases are TGCGCCAGCAGCCAGGGGACTAGCGGGAGGTTACCGTTCTTC. Protein: CASSQGTSGRLPFF.

The chain links TRBV18 to TRBJ2-7, with 12 nucleotides matching TRBD2. Germline lookup yields CDR1 KGHSH and CDR2 LQKENI. V shed 6 bases and J 0 bases; nucleotides not matched to a gene: 12. The CDR3 consists of 18 residues. The CDR3 nucleotides are TGTGCCAGCTCGACAACTAGCGGGAGGCTCCGGAGCTCCTACGAGCAGTACTTC. This codes for CASSTTSGRLRSSYEQYF.

The rearrangement uses TRBV29-1 and TRBJ2-2, with 9 bases fitting TRBD1. J was trimmed by 5 bases and V by 7 bases; bases with no gene match: 5. The V gene's germline CDR1 is SQVTM and CDR2 ANQGSEA. The CDR3 totals 13 residues. In DNA form, the CDR3 reads TGCAGCGCTAACAGGGGGCAGACCGGGGAGCTGTTTTTT. It codes for CSANRGQTGELFF.

The gene calls are TRBV19 and TRBJ2-7; the D is unclear. Germline CDR1 and CDR2: LNHDA and SQIVND (reference sequence). This CDR3 region has 13 residues. V was trimmed by 1 base and J by 4 bases, leaving 8 bases between them. The CDR3 DNA is TGTGCCAGTAGTATAGTAGCCGGATACGAGCAGTACTTC. Its translation is CASSIVAGYEQYF.

This clone came up once. The CDR3 nucleotides are TGTGCCAGCAGCTTACAGGGAGCCTATGGCTACACCTTC. Translating gives CASSLQGAYGYTF. The rearrangement links TRBV6-5 to TRBJ1-2, with a possible D match to TRBD1 (6 bases). Germline V gene data show CDR1 as MNHEY and CDR2 as SVGAGI. Trimming removed 6 bases at V and 4 bases at J, with 12 bases between. The CDR3 totals 13 residues.

The V call is TRBV7-9, the J call TRBJ1-1; 7 positions agree with TRBD1. The junction had 4 bases not matched to a gene; V was cut back by 7 bases and J by 5 bases. Per germline, CDR1 SEHNR and CDR2 FQNEAQ (reference sequence). The CDR3 extends over 12 amino acids. In nucleotides, the CDR3 is TGTGCCAGCACGGAACAGGGGACTGAAGCTTTCTTT. Translated: CASTEQGTEAFF.

This clone was seen just once. V gene TRBV20-1 combines with J gene TRBJ2-7; no clear D gene. The CDR3 is 11 amino acids. Trimming pared 6 bases from V and 5 bases from J, leaving 11 bases between. Per the germline V gene, CDR1 is DFQATT and CDR2 is SNEGSKA (reference sequence). CDR3 nucleotides: TGCAGTGCCGAAAACTTCGACGAGCAGTACTTC. Protein: CSAENFDEQYF.

The gene calls are TRBV7-8 and TRBJ2-3; possibly TRBD2 for D (5 bases). Germline CDR1 reads SGHVS; CDR2 reads FQNEAQ. The ends were cut back, 5 bases at V and 8 bases at J, with 23 bases in the middle. CDR3 length: 16 amino acids. DNA for the CDR3: TGTGCCAGCAGCATAAAATACCTCCGAGGGTTCGGTACGCAGTATTTT. It codes for CASSIKYLRGFGTQYF. Filled out from reference TRBV7-8 and TRBJ2-3, the complete variable domain reads GAGVSQSPRYKVAKRGQDVALRCDPISGHVSLFWYQQALGQGPEFLTYFQNEAQLDKSGLPSDRFFAERPEGSVSTLKIQRTQQEDSAVYLCASSIKYLRGFGTQYFGPGTRLTVL.

The chain links TRBV5-4 to TRBJ2-1; 7 bases line up with TRBD2. From germline, CDR1 is SGHNT and CDR2 YYREEE (reference sequence). The ends lost 3 bases at V and 9 bases at J; junction bases unmatched: 9. The CDR3 has 14 residues. The CDR3 loop is CASSYVGGVGEQFF. As DNA, the CDR3 is TGTGCCAGCAGCTACGTGGGGGGGGTTGGTGAGCAGTTCTTC. The full variable domain, completed using reference TRBV5-4 and TRBJ2-1, is ETGVTQSPTHLIKTRGQQVTLRCSSQSGHNTVSWYQQALGQGPQFIFQYYREEENGRGNFPPRFSGLQFPNYSSELNVNALELDDSALYLCASSYVGGVGEQFFGPGTRLTVL.

The chain employs TRBV19 and TRBJ2-2; 7 positions agree with TRBD1. The V segment lost 2 bases and the J segment 4 bases; nucleotides outside the gene matches: 7. This CDR3 has 16 residues. Germline-derived CDR1 and CDR2 are LNHDA and SQIVND (reference sequence). CDR3: CASSIRRQGGTGELFF. CDR3 bases: TGTGCCAGTAGTATACGCAGACAGGGTGGCACCGGGGAGCTGTTTTTT.

V is TRBV29-1 and J is TRBJ2-7; 10 nucleotides align to TRBD2. Germline CDR1 and CDR2: SQVTM and ANQGSEA. The CDR3 is 15 residues long. V lost 0 bases to trimming and J lost 3 bases; unmatched junction nucleotides: 5. In DNA form, the CDR3 reads TGCAGCGTTGAAGAAGTATTAGCGGGAGGCTACGAGCAGTACTTC. Protein: CSVEEVLAGGYEQYF.

The rearrangement links TRBV4-1 to TRBJ1-2; tentatively, D is TRBD1 (6 bases). CDR1 and CDR2 (germline): MGHRA, YSYEKL. This CDR3 region has 16 residues. V dropped 0 bases and J dropped 4 bases, with 15 bases sitting between them. CDR3 in DNA: TGCGCCAGCAGCCAAGATCGAGGGGACACTCTCTATGGCTACACCTTC. The encoded protein is CASSQDRGDTLYGYTF.

The V and J genes are TRBV6-1 and TRBJ1-5; the D gene is possibly TRBD1 (6 bases). The CDR3 spans 16 residues. V lost 2 bases to trimming and J lost 0 bases, with 11 bases between them. Germline CDR1 reads MNHNS; CDR2 reads SASEGT. Here the CDR3 reads CASSEWGQVSNQPQHF. The DNA for the CDR3 is TGTGCCAGCAGTGAATGGGGACAAGTTAGCAATCAGCCCCAGCATTTT.

The gene calls are TRBV6-1 and TRBJ1-2; weak D call: TRBD1 (6 bases). The ends were cut back, 6 bases at V and 6 bases at J, with 17 bases in the middle. The V gene's germline CDR1 is MNHNS and CDR2 SASEGT. This CDR3 has 14 amino acids. As DNA, the CDR3 is TGTGCCAGCAGCTATCTGGGGGCCCAGGATGGCTACACCTTC. Translated, it gives CASSYLGAQDGYTF.

The J gene is TRBJ2-1, the V gene TRBV13; no definite D call. CDR1 is PRHDT and CDR2 is FYEKMQ in the germline V gene (reference sequence). Trimming removed 0 bases from V and 4 bases from J, with 7 bases in between. The CDR3 covers 14 residues. CDR3 in amino acids: CASSLGRLYNEQFF. CDR3 nucleotide sequence: TGTGCCAGCAGCTTAGGTAGATTGTACAATGAGCAGTTCTTC.

The chain links TRBV7-6 to TRBJ2-2, with 8 bases that match TRBD1. The J segment lost 7 bases and the V segment lost 5 bases, leaving 3 bases of the junction unmatched. CDR1 is SGHVS and CDR2 is FNYEAQ in the germline V gene. The CDR3 has 13 residues. CDR3 amino acids: CASSQTGVGELFF. In DNA form, the CDR3 reads TGTGCCAGCAGCCAGACAGGGGTCGGGGAGCTGTTTTTT.

The chain is built from TRBV25-1 and TRBJ2-7; D is possibly TRBD1 (6 bases). The CDR3 is made up of 15 amino acids. Trimming took 5 bases from V and 5 from J, leaving 19 bases between them. The V gene's germline CDR1 is MGHDK and CDR2 SYGVNS. CDR3 residues: CASSQSVYRANEQYF. In DNA, the CDR3 is TGTGCCAGCAGTCAGTCTGTTTACAGGGCAAACGAGCAGTACTTC.

The chain has TRBV27 and TRBJ2-1; TRBD1 aligns across 10 bases. The trim removed 6 bases at V and 7 bases at J, leaving 9 bases unmatched. The CDR3 covers 15 residues. Germline V CDR1 and CDR2: MNHEY, SMNVEV (reference sequence). The CDR3 region has the DNA TGTGCCAGCAGATCCGGGACAGGGGAAGTAAATGAGCAGTTCTTC. It specifies CASRSGTGEVNEQFF.

The chain uses TRBV4-2 and TRBJ2-7; weak D call: TRBD1 (6 bases). V was pared by 3 bases and J by 5 bases, with 14 bases between. CDR1 LGHNA and CDR2 YNFKEQ come from the germline V gene. The CDR3 loop spans 14 amino acids. The CDR3 is CASSHATGFNEQYF. Here the CDR3 DNA reads TGTGCCAGCAGCCACGCTACAGGGTTTAACGAGCAGTACTTC.

The rearrangement joins TRBV7-3 to TRBJ1-2, with a weak D call TRBD1 (5 bases). V was shortened by 4 bases and J by 8 bases, with 14 bases between the two germline ends. This CDR3 comprises 13 residues. CDR1 is SGHTA, CDR2 FQGTGA, per germline. The CDR3 DNA is TGTGCCAGCAGCTCAAGCCGGGACTTGGGCTACACCTTC. It translates to CASSSSRDLGYTF.

The J gene is TRBJ2-7, the V gene TRBV9, with 8 bases identical to TRBD1. V was clipped by 3 bases and J by 3 bases; unmatched bases: 5. This CDR3 spans 14 amino acids. Germline V gene lookup returns CDR1 SGDLS and CDR2 YYNGEE. In nucleotides, the CDR3 is TGTGCCAGCAGCGATTCCGGGACAGGCTACGAGCAGTACTTC. Its translation: CASSDSGTGYEQYF.

The chain combines TRBV30 with TRBJ2-7; the D is unclear. Deletions cut 1 base from V and 1 base from J, with 11 bases between. Germline CDR1 and CDR2: GTSNPN and SVGIG (reference sequence). This CDR3 spans 14 amino acids. This chain's CDR3 is CAWSDTRKSYEQYF. CDR3 sequence (DNA): TGTGCCTGGAGTGATACGCGGAAGTCCTACGAGCAGTACTTC.

The table lists this clone with a count of one. The V call is TRBV10-3, the J call TRBJ2-7, with a tentative D call TRBD2 (6 bases). CDR1 is ENHRY and CDR2 is SYGVKD in the germline V gene. The V end lost 6 bases, the J end lost 2 bases, and 8 bases lay between the germline ends. The CDR3 is made up of 12 amino acids. The CDR3: CAIRGTAYEQYF. CDR3 nucleotide sequence: TGTGCCATCAGAGGGACTGCCTACGAGCAGTACTTC.

The CDR3, as DNA: TGCAGCCTTGGAGTGGGGCTAGCTAACTATGGCTACACCTTC. This codes for CSLGVGLANYGYTF. This rearrangement joins TRBV29-1 to TRBJ1-2; D may be TRBD1 (5 bases). Germline V CDR1 and CDR2: SQVTM, ANQGSEA. The CDR3 is made up of 14 amino acids. V gave up 8 bases and J gave up 0 bases, with 16 bases separating them.

V gene TRBV19 combines with J gene TRBJ1-5; 9 nucleotides align to TRBD1. J was trimmed by 2 bases and V by 0 bases; bases with no gene match: 5. This CDR3 comprises 17 residues. Germline V gives CDR1 LNHDA, CDR2 SQIVND (reference sequence). The DNA for the CDR3 is TGTGCCAGTAGTATAGACGGACAGGGGAACCGCAATCAGCCCCAGCATTTT. It encodes CASSIDGQGNRNQPQHF.

The chain has TRBV7-9 and TRBJ2-7, with D perhaps matching TRBD2 (5 bases). The CDR3 spans 15 residues. Per germline, CDR1 SEHNR and CDR2 FQNEAQ (reference sequence). V lost 0 bases to trimming and J lost 2 bases, with 11 bases between them. The CDR3 bases are TGTGCCAGCAGCTTAGCTAGCGAACCTACCTACGAGCAGTACTTC. Residues: CASSLASEPTYEQYF.

This CDR3 is CASSLGGVNTEAFF. The CDR3 coding sequence is TGTGCCAGCAGCTTAGGAGGAGTGAACACTGAAGCTTTCTTT. The chain combines TRBV11-2 with TRBJ1-1; D is ambiguous. Germline V gene data show CDR1 as SGHAT and CDR2 as FQNNGV. Between the trimmed V and J ends, which lost 1 base and 0 bases, there was a span of 6 bases. This CDR3 is 14 amino acids long.

V is TRBV7-5 and J is TRBJ2-3; TRBD1 reflects the table's D call only, with no check against the DNA. TRBV7-5 counts as a pseudogene. The CDR3 runs to 19 residues. Here the CDR3 reads CARSSYTDGQGDSTDTQYF. CDR3 coding DNA: TGTGCCAGAAGCTCCTATACAGACGGACAGGGGGATAGTACAGATACGCAGTATTTT.

V gene TRBV9 combines with J gene TRBJ2-7, with 10 bases identical to TRBD1. Germline CDR1 and CDR2: SGDLS and YYNGEE. V was clipped by 4 bases and J by 3 bases; unmatched bases: 4. The CDR3 spans 14 residues. The CDR3 DNA is TGTGCCAGCAGCCCGGGACAGGGGTACTACGAGCAGTACTTC. Its protein is CASSPGQGYYEQYF.